Listed below are T cell receptor beta chains from one sample, sequenced in a study of cytomegalovirus exposure and HLA in healthy donors. Clones were sequenced by immunoSEQ multiplex PCR, and TCRdb holds only the in-frame ones, with some missing. Among 85,000 to 100,000 clones listed, 75% to 90% were seen once. The sample taken for sequencing was PBMCs. Source of these receptors: a man aged 18-30 years in good health and CMV-seronegative. Each CDR3 is given with its conserved first and last residue. A D gene is named only where the DNA matches it firmly. Clone size appears in some rows only: once, few, many, or a class for an expanded clone.

D	V	size	J	CDR3	DNA
.	TRBV7-9	.	TRBJ2-1	CSSSLELGLVGYNEQFF	TGTTCCAGCAGCTTAGAGCTGGGTCTAGTAGGCTACAACGAGCAGTTCTTC
TRBD1	TRBV5-4	.	TRBJ2-2	CASSVRGTGRTGELFF	TGTGCCAGCAGCGTGCGAGGGACAGGGCGGACCGGGGAGCTGTTTTTT
.	TRBV6-5	.	TRBJ1-1	CASSYSRGNTEAFF	TGTGCCAGCAGTTACAGCCGCGGGAACACTGAAGCTTTCTTT
TRBD1	TRBV7-2	.	TRBJ2-2	CASSAADREIGELFF	TGTGCCAGCAGCGCCGCGGACAGGGAAATCGGGGAGCTGTTTTTT
.	TRBV29-1	.	TRBJ2-3	CSVDADDRSTDTQYF	TGCAGCGTTGACGCTGACGACAGGTCCACAGATACGCAGTATTTT
.	TRBV5-1	.	TRBJ2-5	CASSLSGNQETQYF	TGCGCCAGCAGCTTGTCAGGGAACCAAGAGACCCAGTACTTC
.	TRBV15	.	TRBJ1-1	CATSSRGSHEAFF	TGTGCCACCAGCAGCAGGGGCAGCCATGAAGCTTTCTTT
TRBD2	TRBV7-3	.	TRBJ2-1	CASSLTHPFGRDEQFF	TGTGCCAGCAGCTTAACGCACCCATTTGGGAGGGATGAGCAGTTCTTC
TRBD2	TRBV19	.	TRBJ2-1	CASSITGGASYNEQFF	TGTGCCAGTAGTATTACGGGAGGGGCCTCCTACAATGAGCAGTTCTTC
.	TRBV5-4	.	TRBJ1-1	CASSPSRGMNTEAFF	TGTGCCAGCAGCCCTAGTCGGGGAATGAACACTGAAGCTTTCTTT
TRBD2	TRBV11-1	.	TRBJ2-1	CASSSGTSGTDEQFF	TGTGCCAGCAGCTCCGGGACTAGCGGGACCGATGAGCAGTTCTTC
TRBD1	TRBV6-5	.	TRBJ1-1	CASSVVAGGRTEAFF	TGTGCCAGCAGCGTCGTAGCAGGGGGTAGAACTGAAGCTTTCTTT
TRBD1	TRBV18	once	TRBJ2-7	CASSLKTGGDYEQYF	TGTGCCAGCTCACTAAAGACAGGGGGAGACTACGAGCAGTACTTC
.	TRBV7-2	.	TRBJ1-3	CASSVDKWPGNTIYF	TGTGCCAGCAGCGTTGACAAGTGGCCTGGAAACACCATATATTTT
.	TRBV28	.	TRBJ1-4	CASSTRQVPNEKLFF	TGTGCCAGCAGTACCAGACAGGTTCCTAATGAAAAACTGTTTTTT
TRBD1	TRBV5-1	.	TRBJ1-1	CASSDRDRANTEAFF	TGCGCCAGCAGCGACCGGGACAGGGCGAACACTGAAGCTTTCTTT
TRBD1	TRBV7-9	.	TRBJ1-3	CASSPDGQGADTIYF	TGTGCCAGCAGCCCCGACGGACAGGGGGCTGACACCATATATTTT
TRBD1	TRBV14	.	TRBJ2-2	CASSQSPGGNTGELFF	TGTGCCAGCAGCCAATCCCCAGGGGGAAACACCGGGGAGCTGTTTTTT
.	TRBV4-3	.	TRBJ2-1	CASSQVSAGRVKAEQFF	TGCGCCAGCAGCCAAGTTTCCGCGGGAAGGGTCAAGGCTGAGCAGTTCTTC
.	TRBV5-4	.	TRBJ2-1	CASSSGLNNEQFF	TGTGCCAGCAGCTCGGGACTTAACAATGAGCAGTTCTTC
.	TRBV19	.	TRBJ1-1	CASSIRRSSVMNTEAFF	TGTGCCAGTAGTATCCGGAGGAGTAGCGTCATGAACACTGAAGCTTTCTTT
TRBD2	TRBV5-6	.	TRBJ2-7	CASSSRLGGLAGRGQYF	TGTGCCAGCAGCTCACGCCTCGGTGGACTAGCGGGACGTGGGCAGTACTTC
.	TRBV9	.	TRBJ1-2	CASSVGGLRGYTF	TGTGCCAGCAGCGTTGGGGGCTTAAGGGGCTACACCTTC
.	TRBV2	.	TRBJ1-3	CASRTPRHTRDTIYF	TGTGCCAGCAGAACACCGAGACACACTAGGGACACCATATATTTT
TRBD2	TRBV28	.	TRBJ2-1	CASSYYGTSERYNEQFF	TGTGCCAGCAGTTATTACGGGACTAGCGAAAGATACAATGAGCAGTTCTTC
TRBD2	TRBV10-1	.	TRBJ2-7	CASRGLAGSKGWGYEQYF	TGCGCCAGCAGGGGACTAGCGGGAAGTAAGGGGTGGGGCTACGAGCAGTACTTC
.	TRBV6-4	.	TRBJ1-1	CASSPDPLVPGGRNTEAFF	TGTGCCAGCAGTCCGGATCCGTTGGTTCCGGGGGGCCGGAACACTGAAGCTTTCTTT
.	TRBV5-6	.	TRBJ2-3	CASSLALADTQYF	TGTGCCAGCAGCTTGGCCTTAGCAGATACGCAGTATTTT
TRBD2	TRBV5-6	once	TRBJ2-7	CASSLRSSGSLEQYF	TGTGCCAGCAGCTTGCGGTCTAGCGGGAGCCTCGAGCAGTACTTC